A single sample gave rise to the 8 T cell receptor beta chains below, sequenced in a study of blood T cell repertoires in COVID-19 (dated by TCRdb to about 2020). Libraries were constructed by the immunoSEQ multiplex PCR assay. TCRdb took over this immuneACCESS table, retaining in-frame rearrangements with V and J assigned. Such tables are incomplete; in checked studies, under half of the missing clones stem from an unresolved V gene, and the remainder is unexplained. Across this sample there are over 200,000 clones, with about 86% seen only once. Over 3% of the sample rests with the top ten. The sequencing input was peripheral blood. The receptors originated from a woman aged 25 to 45 who had recovered from COVID-19.

The genes are TRBV11-3 and TRBJ2-7, with 9 bases that match TRBD1. The germline CDR1 and CDR2 sequences are SGHNT and YENEEA. The CDR3 consists of 13 residues. V gave up 1 base and J gave up 5 bases; unmatched junction bases: 0. As DNA, the CDR3 is TGTGCCAGCAGCTTAGGGACAGGGGACGAGCAGTACTTC. Translated: CASSLGTGDEQYF.

V and J are TRBV11-3 and TRBJ2-7; TRBD2 matches at 7 bases. The CDR3 has 14 amino acids. Germline V CDR1 and CDR2: SGHNT, YENEEA. Trimming cost V 5 bases and J 1 base; bases outside gene matches: 5. The CDR3 reads CASSPTGGSYEQYF. The CDR3 DNA follows: TGTGCCAGCAGCCCAACCGGGGGGTCCTACGAGCAGTACTTC.

The chain recombines TRBV3-1 (or the pseudogene TRBV3-2) with TRBJ2-2; tentatively, D is TRBD1 (5 bases). This CDR3 has 16 residues. Germline values: CDR1 LGHDT, CDR2 YNNKEL (reference sequence). The V gene lost 2 bases and the J gene lost 0 bases, with 10 bases spanning the gap. In DNA form, the CDR3 reads TGTGCCAGCAGCCAAAGGGGCAGTACGAACACCGGGGAGCTGTTTTTT. It specifies CASSQRGSTNTGELFF.

This clone was found many times. The CDR3 DNA sequence: TGCGCCAGCAGCCAAAAACTTGAGCGGGGGCAGTATTTT. It is translated as CASSQKLERGQYF. V and J are TRBV4-1 and TRBJ2-3; 7 bases match TRBD2. With V trimmed by 2 bases and J by 11 bases, 7 bases remained unmatched. The CDR3 length is 13 residues. The V gene's germline CDR1 is MGHRA and CDR2 YSYEKL.

V and J are TRBV7-8 and TRBJ2-1, with a weak D call TRBD1 (6 bases). There are 15 residues in the CDR3. In germline, CDR1 is SGHVS, CDR2 FQNEAQ. Between the trimmed V and J ends, which lost 4 bases and 2 bases, there was a span of 12 bases. The CDR3 here is CASSSTGGTYNEQFF. DNA of the CDR3: TGTGCCAGCAGCTCGACAGGTGGTACCTACAATGAGCAGTTCTTC.

This clone was recorded once. The chain employs TRBV7-8 and TRBJ2-1; D is perhaps TRBD2 (5 bases). CDR3 length: 19 residues. Trimming cost V 0 bases and J 5 bases, with 23 bases left between them. The germline gives CDR1 SGHVS, CDR2 FQNEAQ. Here the CDR3 DNA reads TGTGCCAGCAGCTTAGCATGGCAGCGGACCTCCCTGCCGCACAATGAGCAGTTCTTC. This codes for CASSLAWQRTSLPHNEQFF. Full variable domain (remainder filled in from reference TRBV7-8 and TRBJ2-1): GAGVSQSPRYKVAKRGQDVALRCDPISGHVSLFWYQQALGQGPEFLTYFQNEAQLDKSGLPSDRFFAERPEGSVSTLKIQRTQQEDSAVYLCASSLAWQRTSLPHNEQFFGPGTRLTVL.

This chain connects TRBV5-1 to TRBJ2-3; the D gene is possibly TRBD2 (7 bases). Germline CDR1 is SGHRS and CDR2 is YFSETQ. This CDR3 is 15 amino acids long. Trimming pared 2 bases from V and 2 bases from J, leaving 12 bases between. As DNA, the CDR3 is TGCGCCAGCAGCTTAAGGGGGGGGCCCACAGATACGCAGTATTTT. This codes for CASSLRGGPTDTQYF. The full variable domain, with the rest looked up from reference TRBV5-1 and TRBJ2-3, is KAGVTQTPRYLIKTRGQQVTLSCSPISGHRSVSWYQQTPGQGLQFLFEYFSETQRNKGNFPGRFSGRQFSNSRSEMNVSTLELGDSALYLCASSLRGGPTDTQYFGPGTRLTVL.

This chain connects TRBV27 to TRBJ2-3; D gene ambiguous. The CDR3 covers 15 residues. The germline gives CDR1 MNHEY, CDR2 SMNVEV (reference sequence). V was cut by 6 bases and J by 0 bases, with 13 bases left in between. The CDR3 DNA is TGTGCCAGCAGCCTCCAGACTGGGAGCACAGATACGCAGTATTTT. As protein: CASSLQTGSTDTQYF.